These T cell receptor beta chains were read from a single sample in a study of CD4 T cells in relation to SARS-CoV-2 and coronaviruses. Antigen specificity for these receptors is unknown. Some clones are missing from TCRdb's copy, which holds only in-frame ones; the method was immunoSEQ multiplex PCR. The sample yields about 17,000 clones, roughly three quarters seen once. The material sequenced was CD4+ T cells from PBMCs, cultured in vitro. The receptors derive from a human donor in good health. Each CDR3 is given with its conserved first and last residue. A D gene is named only where the DNA matches it firmly. Where a row states a size, it is once, few, many or the class of an expanded clone; other rows omit it.

j_call d_call v_call clone_size cdr3_nt cdr3_aa
TRBJ1-2 TRBD1 TRBV10-3 NA TGTGCCATCAGGGGGACAGGGGGCACTAACTATGGCTACACCTTC CAIRGTGGTNYGYTF
TRBJ2-7 TRBD1 TRBV7-8 few TGTGCCAGCAGCCGGACAGGGGCTGCCGAGCAGTACTTC CASSRTGAAEQYF
TRBJ2-2 TRBD1 TRBV7-9 NA TGTGCCAGCAGCAGGGGACAGGGTCCCGGGGAGCTGTTTTTT CASSRGQGPGELFF
TRBJ2-7 NA TRBV7-9 few TGTGCCAGCAGCGGTGGGACCGTAACCTACGAGCAGTACTTC CASSGGTVTYEQYF
TRBJ2-5 NA TRBV6-6 NA TGTGCCAGCAGTTACGGGGAGACCCAGTACTTC CASSYGETQYF
TRBJ2-1 TRBD2 TRBV7-6 NA TGTGCCAGCAGCTCGAGTCCGGGGGGGCCCTACAATGAGCAGTTCTTC CASSSSPGGPYNEQFF
TRBJ2-3 NA TRBV7-3 NA TGTGCCAGCAGCTTAAGGATGGACGTGAGGGATACGCAGTATTTT CASSLRMDVRDTQYF
TRBJ1-1 NA TRBV6-2/TRBV6-3 few TGTGCCAGCAGTTATCAACCGAACACTGAAGCTTTCTTT CASSYQPNTEAFF
TRBJ1-1 NA TRBV5-6 NA TGTGCCAGCAGCAGGGACCTGGGTTTTGGGTCGAACACTGAAGCTTTCTTT CASSRDLGFGSNTEAFF
TRBJ1-5 TRBD1 TRBV19 few TGTGCCAGTACTAAAACCGGGACAGGAAATCAGCCCCAGCATTTT CASTKTGTGNQPQHF
TRBJ1-4 TRBD1 TRBV4-1 NA TGCGCCAGCAGCCCCGGACAGGGGGCTTGGGAAAAACTGTTTTTT CASSPGQGAWEKLFF
TRBJ2-7 TRBD1 TRBV7-8 NA TGTGCCAGCAGCCTACAGACAGGGGCCGAGCAGTACTTC CASSLQTGAEQYF
TRBJ2-3 TRBD1 TRBV7-6 NA TGTGCCAGCAGCTTAGCCCCGGGACAGGGCACAGATACGCAGTATTTT CASSLAPGQGTDTQYF
TRBJ2-5 NA TRBV5-6 NA TGTGCCAGCAGTTCACAGGGGACTGGCGGGGGTTATGAGACCCAGTACTTC CASSSQGTGGGYETQYF
TRBJ2-1 NA TRBV14 NA TGTGCCAGCAGCCCTGCGGGACCTCAGAATGAGCAGTTCTTC CASSPAGPQNEQFF
TRBJ2-7 TRBD1 TRBV6-5 NA TGTGCCAGCAGTCCCACCCCGGGACAGAACTACGAGCAGTACTTC CASSPTPGQNYEQYF
TRBJ1-3 NA TRBV19 NA TGTGCCAGTAGTCCGCAGGGGAGCTCTGGAAACACCATATATTTT CASSPQGSSGNTIYF
TRBJ1-5 NA TRBV30 once TGTGCCTCAAAGCATAGCAATCAGCCCCAGCATTTT CASKHSNQPQHF
TRBJ2-7 TRBD1 TRBV5-1 NA TGCGCCAGCAGCCGCGGACAGGGGAGTTTGTCCTACGAGCAGTACTTC CASSRGQGSLSYEQYF
TRBJ2-7 NA TRBV6-2/TRBV6-3 NA TGTGCCAGCAGTCCGGACAGTACCTACGAGCAGTACTTC CASSPDSTYEQYF
TRBJ2-7 TRBD1 TRBV6-1 NA TGTGCCAGCAGTGAGGGACAGCGGACAGGAGAGCAGTACTTC CASSEGQRTGEQYF
TRBJ1-4 NA TRBV21-1 NA TGTGCCAGCAGCATGGGGGAAGACATCGGTAATGAAAAACTGTTTTTT CASSMGEDIGNEKLFF
TRBJ1-4 NA TRBV27 NA TGTGCCAGCAGTTGGGTCGGGGGACCTAATGAAAAACTGTTTTTT CASSWVGGPNEKLFF
TRBJ2-2 TRBD2 TRBV7-9 few TGTGCCAGCAGAAGGGGACTAGCGGGAAACACCGGGGAGCTGTTTTTT CASRRGLAGNTGELFF